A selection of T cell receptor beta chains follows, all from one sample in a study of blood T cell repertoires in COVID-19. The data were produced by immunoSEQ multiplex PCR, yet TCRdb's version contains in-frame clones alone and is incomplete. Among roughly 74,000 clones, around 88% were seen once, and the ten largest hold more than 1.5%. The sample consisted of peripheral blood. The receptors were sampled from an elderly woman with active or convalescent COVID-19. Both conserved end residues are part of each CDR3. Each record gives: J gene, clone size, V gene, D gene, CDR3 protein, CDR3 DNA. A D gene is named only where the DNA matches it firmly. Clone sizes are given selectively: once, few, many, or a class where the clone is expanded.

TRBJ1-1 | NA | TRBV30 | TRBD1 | CAWRAGQSTEAFF | TGTGCCTGGCGGGCGGGACAGTCCACTGAAGCTTTCTTT
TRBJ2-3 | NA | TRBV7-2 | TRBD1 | CASSLDGQGATDTQYF | TGTGCCAGCAGCTTGGACGGACAGGGGGCCACAGATACGCAGTATTTT
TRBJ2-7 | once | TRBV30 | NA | CAWSSAYEQYF | TGTGCCTGGAGCAGCGCATACGAGCAGTACTTC
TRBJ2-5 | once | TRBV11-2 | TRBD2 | CASSLVAGGEQETQYF | TGTGCCAGCAGCTTAGTTGCGGGGGGCGAACAAGAGACCCAGTACTTC
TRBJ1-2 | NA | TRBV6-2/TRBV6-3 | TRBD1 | CASSRDRNYGYTF | TGTGCCAGCAGTCGGGACAGAAACTATGGCTACACCTTC
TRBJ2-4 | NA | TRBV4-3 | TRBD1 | CASSHTGVAKNIQYF | TGCGCCAGCAGCCATACAGGGGTAGCCAAAAACATTCAGTACTTC
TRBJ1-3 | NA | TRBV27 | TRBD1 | CASRRGTGDYTIYF | TGTGCCAGCCGGAGAGGGACAGGGGATTACACCATATATTTT
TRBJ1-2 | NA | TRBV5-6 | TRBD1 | CASSWGDRAYGYTF | TGTGCCAGCAGCTGGGGGGACAGGGCTTATGGCTACACCTTC
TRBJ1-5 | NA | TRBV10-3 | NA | CAISGTGLDQPQHF | TGTGCCATCAGTGGAACAGGGTTGGATCAGCCCCAGCATTTT
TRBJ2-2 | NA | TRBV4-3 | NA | CASSRARNTGELFF | TGCGCCAGCAGCCGGGCCCGGAACACCGGGGAGCTGTTTTTT
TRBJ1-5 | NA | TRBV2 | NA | CASKETGNQPQHF | TGTGCCAGCAAAGAGACAGGCAATCAGCCCCAGCATTTT
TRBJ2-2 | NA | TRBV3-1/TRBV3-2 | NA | CASSPVGVGELFF | TGTGCCAGCAGCCCCGTGGGCGTCGGGGAGCTGTTTTTT
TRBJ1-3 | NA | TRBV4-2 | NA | CASTPSFGVSGNTIYF | TGTGCCAGCACCCCAAGCTTCGGGGTGAGTGGAAACACCATATATTTT
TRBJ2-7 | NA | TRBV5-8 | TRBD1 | CASSSQRQGVNEQYF | TGTGCCAGCAGCTCCCAAAGACAGGGGGTGAACGAGCAGTACTTC
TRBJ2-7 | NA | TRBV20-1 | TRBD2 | CSASPLAGLAYEQYF | TGCAGTGCTAGTCCACTAGCGGGGTTAGCCTACGAGCAGTACTTC
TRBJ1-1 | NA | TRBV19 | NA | CASRSRVHAEAFF | TGTGCCAGTAGATCCCGGGTCCACGCTGAAGCTTTCTTT
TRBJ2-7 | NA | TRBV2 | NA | CASSRGGGDRGYEQYF | TGTGCCAGCAGTAGAGGGGGGGGAGACAGGGGCTACGAGCAGTACTTC
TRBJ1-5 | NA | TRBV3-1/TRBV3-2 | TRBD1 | CASSAPTGGNSFQPQHF | TGTGCCAGCAGCGCTCCGACAGGGGGGAACTCTTTTCAGCCCCAGCATTTT
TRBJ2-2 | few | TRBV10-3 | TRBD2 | CAISAKTSVGELFF | TGTGCCATCAGTGCGAAGACTAGCGTCGGGGAGCTGTTTTTT
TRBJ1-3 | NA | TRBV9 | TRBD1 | CASSRGQGSGNTIYF | TGTGCCAGCAGCAGAGGACAGGGGTCGGGAAACACCATATATTTT
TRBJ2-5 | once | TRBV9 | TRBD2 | CASSVGKGLAGLQETQYF | TGTGCCAGCAGCGTAGGAAAGGGACTAGCGGGGCTCCAAGAGACCCAGTACTTC
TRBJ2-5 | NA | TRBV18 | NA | CASSPIEGVRKTQYF | TGTGCCAGCTCACCCATCGAAGGGGTGCGGAAGACCCAGTACTTC
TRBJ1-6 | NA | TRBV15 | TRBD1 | CATSPSTGRINSPLHF | TGTGCCACCAGCCCCTCGACAGGGCGGATCAATTCACCCCTCCACTTT